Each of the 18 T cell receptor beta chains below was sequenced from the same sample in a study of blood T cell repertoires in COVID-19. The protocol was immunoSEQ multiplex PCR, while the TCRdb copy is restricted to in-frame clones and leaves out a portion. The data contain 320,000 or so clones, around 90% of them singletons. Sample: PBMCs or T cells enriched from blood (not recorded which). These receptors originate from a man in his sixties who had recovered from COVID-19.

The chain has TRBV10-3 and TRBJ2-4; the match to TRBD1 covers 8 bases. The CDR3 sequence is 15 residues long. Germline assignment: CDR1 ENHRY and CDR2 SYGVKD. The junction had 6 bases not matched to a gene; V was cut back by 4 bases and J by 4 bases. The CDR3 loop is CAISAENRGKNIQYF. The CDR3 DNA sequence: TGTGCCATCAGTGCCGAGAACAGGGGGAAAAACATTCAGTACTTC.

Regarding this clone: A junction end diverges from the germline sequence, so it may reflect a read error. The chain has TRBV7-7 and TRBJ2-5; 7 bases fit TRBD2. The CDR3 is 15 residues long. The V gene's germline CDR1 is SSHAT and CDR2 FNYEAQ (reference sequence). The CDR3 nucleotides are TGTGCTAGCAGCTTACGACTAGCCTTCCAAGAGACCCAGTACTTC. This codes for CASSLRLAFQETQYF. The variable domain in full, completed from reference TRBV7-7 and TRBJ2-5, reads GAGVSQSPRYKVTKRGQDVTLRCDPISSHATLYWYQQALGQGPEFLTYFNYEAQPDKSGLPSDRFSAERPEGSISTLTIQRTEQRDSAMYRCASSLRLAFQETQYFGPGTRLLVL.

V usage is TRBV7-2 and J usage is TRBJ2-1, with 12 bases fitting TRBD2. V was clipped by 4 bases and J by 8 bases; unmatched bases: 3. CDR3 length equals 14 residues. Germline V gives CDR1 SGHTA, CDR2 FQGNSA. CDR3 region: CASSSTSGSDEQFF. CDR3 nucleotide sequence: TGTGCCAGCAGCTCGACTAGCGGGAGCGATGAGCAGTTCTTC.

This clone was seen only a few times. The CDR3 protein is CASSGSGDIGSEAFF. CDR3 DNA sequence: TGTGCCAGCAGCGGATCAGGGGATATCGGATCTGAAGCTTTCTTT. The rearrangement uses TRBV9 and TRBJ1-1; D may be TRBD1 (6 bases). Trimming took off 3 bases at V and 6 bases at J, with 18 bases between the two ends. Germline CDR1 is SGDLS and CDR2 is YYNGEE. CDR3 length: 15 residues.

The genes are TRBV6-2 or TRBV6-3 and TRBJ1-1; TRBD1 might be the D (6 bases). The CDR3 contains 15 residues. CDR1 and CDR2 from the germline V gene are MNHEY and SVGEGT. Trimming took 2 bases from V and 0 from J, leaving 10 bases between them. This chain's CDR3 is CASSYQGIMNTEAFF. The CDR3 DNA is TGTGCCAGCAGTTACCAGGGGATCATGAACACTGAAGCTTTCTTT.

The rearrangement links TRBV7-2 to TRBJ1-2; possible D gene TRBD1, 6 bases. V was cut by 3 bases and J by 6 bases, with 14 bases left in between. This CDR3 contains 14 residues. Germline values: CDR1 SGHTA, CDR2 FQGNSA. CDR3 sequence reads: CASSLQQGFHGYTF. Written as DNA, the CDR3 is TGTGCCAGCAGCTTGCAACAGGGATTTCATGGCTACACCTTC.

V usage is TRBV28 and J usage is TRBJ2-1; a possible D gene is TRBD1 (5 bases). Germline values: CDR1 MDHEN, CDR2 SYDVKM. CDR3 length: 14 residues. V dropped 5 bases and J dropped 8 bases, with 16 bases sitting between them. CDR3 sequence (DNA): TGTGCCAGCAGTCTGAAGCTAAGGGGTCATGAGCAGTTCTTC. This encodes CASSLKLRGHEQFF.

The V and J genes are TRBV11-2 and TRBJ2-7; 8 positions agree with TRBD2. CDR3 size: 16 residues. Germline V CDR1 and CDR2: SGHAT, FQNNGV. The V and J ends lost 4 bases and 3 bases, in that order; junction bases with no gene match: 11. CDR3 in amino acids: CASSWDLSGKVYEQYF. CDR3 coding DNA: TGTGCCAGCAGCTGGGACCTTAGCGGGAAAGTCTACGAGCAGTACTTC.

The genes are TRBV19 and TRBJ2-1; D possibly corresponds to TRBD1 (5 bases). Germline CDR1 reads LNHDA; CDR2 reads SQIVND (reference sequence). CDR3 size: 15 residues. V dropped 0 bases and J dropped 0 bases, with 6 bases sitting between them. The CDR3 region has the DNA TGTGCCAGTAGTATAGACAGGGCCTCCTACAATGAGCAGTTCTTC. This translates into CASSIDRASYNEQFF. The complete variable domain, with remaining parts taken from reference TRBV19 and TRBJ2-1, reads DGGITQSPKYLFRKEGQNVTLSCEQNLNHDAMYWYRQDPGQGLRLIYYSQIVNDFQKGDIAEGYSVSREKKESFPLTVTSAQKNPTAFYLCASSIDRASYNEQFFGPGTRLTVL.

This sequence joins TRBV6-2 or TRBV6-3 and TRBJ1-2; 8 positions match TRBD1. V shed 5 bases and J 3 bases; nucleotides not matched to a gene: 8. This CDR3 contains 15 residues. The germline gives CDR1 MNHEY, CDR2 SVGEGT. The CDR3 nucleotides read TGTGCCAGCAGTACCACGGACAGGGCCGACTATGGCTACACCTTC. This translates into CASSTTDRADYGYTF.

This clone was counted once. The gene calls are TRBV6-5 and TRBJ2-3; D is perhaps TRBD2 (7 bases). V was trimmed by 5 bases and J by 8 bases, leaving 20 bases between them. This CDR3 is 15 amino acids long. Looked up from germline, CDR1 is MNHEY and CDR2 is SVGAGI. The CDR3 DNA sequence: TGTGCCAGCAGTCCTCGGGGGGCGGCGGGAGCTACGCAGTATTTT. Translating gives CASSPRGAAGATQYF.

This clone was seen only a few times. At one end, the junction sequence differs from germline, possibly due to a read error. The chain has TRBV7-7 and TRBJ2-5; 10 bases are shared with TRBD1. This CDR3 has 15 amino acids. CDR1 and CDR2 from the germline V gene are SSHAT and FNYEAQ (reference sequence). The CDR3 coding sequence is TGTGCTAGCAGCTTCACCGGGACAGGGGTTCAGACCCAGTACTTC. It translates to CASSFTGTGVQTQYF. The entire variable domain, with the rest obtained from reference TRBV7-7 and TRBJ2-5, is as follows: GAGVSQSPRYKVTKRGQDVTLRCDPISSHATLYWYQQALGQGPEFLTYFNYEAQPDKSGLPSDRFSAERPEGSISTLTIQRTEQRDSAMYRCASSFTGTGVQTQYFGPGTRLLVL.

The CDR3 is CASSPPRTGGSYEQYF. As DNA, the CDR3 is TGTGCCAGCAGTCCGCCTCGGACAGGGGGATCCTACGAGCAGTACTTC. V usage is TRBV27 and J usage is TRBJ2-7; the match to TRBD1 covers 10 bases. From germline, CDR1 is MNHEY and CDR2 SMNVEV (reference sequence). V was pared by 5 bases and J by 1 base, with 8 bases of the junction left unmatched. This CDR3 spans 16 amino acids.

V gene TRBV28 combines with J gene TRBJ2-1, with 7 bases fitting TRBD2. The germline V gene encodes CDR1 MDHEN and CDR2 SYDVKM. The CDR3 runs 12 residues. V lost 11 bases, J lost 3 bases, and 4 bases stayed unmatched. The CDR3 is CAAGTNYNEQFF. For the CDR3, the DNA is TGTGCCGCCGGGACTAACTACAATGAGCAGTTCTTC.

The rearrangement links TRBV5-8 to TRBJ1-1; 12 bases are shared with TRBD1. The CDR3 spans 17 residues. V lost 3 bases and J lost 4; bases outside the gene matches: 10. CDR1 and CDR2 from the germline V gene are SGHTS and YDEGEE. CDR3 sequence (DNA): TGTGCCAGCAGCTGGCCCGGGACAGGGGGCTTAAGCACTGAAGCTTTCTTT. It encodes CASSWPGTGGLSTEAFF.

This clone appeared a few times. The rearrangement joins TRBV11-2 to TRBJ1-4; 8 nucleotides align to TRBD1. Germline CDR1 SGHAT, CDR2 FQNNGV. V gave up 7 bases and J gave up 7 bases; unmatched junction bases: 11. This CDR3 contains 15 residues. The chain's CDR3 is CASKGQGLQGEKLFF. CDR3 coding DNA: TGTGCCAGCAAAGGACAGGGCCTTCAGGGTGAAAAACTGTTTTTT.

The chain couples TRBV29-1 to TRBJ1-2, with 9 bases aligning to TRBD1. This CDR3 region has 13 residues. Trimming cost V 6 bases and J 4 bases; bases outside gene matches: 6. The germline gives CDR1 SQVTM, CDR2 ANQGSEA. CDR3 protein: CSVQQGASYGYTF. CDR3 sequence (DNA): TGCAGCGTCCAACAGGGGGCGAGCTATGGCTACACCTTC.

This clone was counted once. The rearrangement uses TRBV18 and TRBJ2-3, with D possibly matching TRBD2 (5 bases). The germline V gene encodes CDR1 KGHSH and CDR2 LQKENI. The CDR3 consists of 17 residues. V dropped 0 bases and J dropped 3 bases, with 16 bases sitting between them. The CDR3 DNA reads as TGTGCCAGCTCACCACCTGAAGGCCTACGGGGTACAGATACGCAGTATTTT. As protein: CASSPPEGLRGTDTQYF.